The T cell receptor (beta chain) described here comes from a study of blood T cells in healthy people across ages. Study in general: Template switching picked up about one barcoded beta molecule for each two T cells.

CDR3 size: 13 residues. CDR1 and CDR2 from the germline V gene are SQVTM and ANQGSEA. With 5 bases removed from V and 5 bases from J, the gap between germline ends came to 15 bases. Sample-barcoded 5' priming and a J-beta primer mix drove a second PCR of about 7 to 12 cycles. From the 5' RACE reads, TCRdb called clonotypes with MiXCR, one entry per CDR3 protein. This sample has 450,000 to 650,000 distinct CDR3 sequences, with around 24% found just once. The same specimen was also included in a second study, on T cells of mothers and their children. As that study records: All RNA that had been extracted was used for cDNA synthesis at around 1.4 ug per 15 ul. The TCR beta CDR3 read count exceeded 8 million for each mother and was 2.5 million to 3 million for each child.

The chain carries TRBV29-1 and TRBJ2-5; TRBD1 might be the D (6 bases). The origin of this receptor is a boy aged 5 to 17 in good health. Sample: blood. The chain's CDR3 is CSVLGPGAETQYF. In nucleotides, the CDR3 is TGCAGCGTTTTGGGGCCAGGGGCCGAGACCCAGTACTTC. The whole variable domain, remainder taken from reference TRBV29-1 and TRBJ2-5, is SAVISQKPSRDICQRGTSLTIQCQVDSQVTMMFWYRQQPGQSLTLIATANQGSEATYESGFVIDKFPISRPNLTFSTLTVSNMSPEDSSIYLCSVLGPGAETQYFGPGTRLLVL.